Below, one T cell receptor (beta chain) is given with its context. Its antigen is unknown. The data are from a study of CXCR3-negative and CXCR3-positive naive CD8 T cells. Cells classed as naive CD8+ T cells were CD45RO-CCR7+CD27+CD95-. Germline V gene sequence: CDR1 LNHDA, CDR2 SQIVND (reference sequence). The CDR3 length is 14 residues. The authors made the TRB cDNA libraries by 5' RACE using UMI labels. TCRdb reprocessed the 5' RACE reads and reports one entry per CDR3 protein, with no DNA. The sample shows more than 100,000 distinct CDR3 sequences, and roughly 0.39% sits with its ten largest clones. Study observations and caveats: Hydrophobicity of TRB CDR3s was greater in CXCR3-positive naive cells than in CXCR3-negative naive cells. Unlike memory cells, which differed, naive CXCR3-negative and CXCR3-positive cells had similar TRBV-TRBJ usage.

Sequences were obtained from naive CXCR3+ CD8+ T cells from blood. The subset is: CD45RO-CCR7+CD27+CD95- naive CD8+ T cells expressing CXCR3 (TNR3+). The V call is TRBV19, the J call TRBJ1-5. The sequence came from a human donor in good health. Some clones in this sample may be carry-over from other donors' samples. The CDR3 loop reads CASIWTGTNQPQHF.